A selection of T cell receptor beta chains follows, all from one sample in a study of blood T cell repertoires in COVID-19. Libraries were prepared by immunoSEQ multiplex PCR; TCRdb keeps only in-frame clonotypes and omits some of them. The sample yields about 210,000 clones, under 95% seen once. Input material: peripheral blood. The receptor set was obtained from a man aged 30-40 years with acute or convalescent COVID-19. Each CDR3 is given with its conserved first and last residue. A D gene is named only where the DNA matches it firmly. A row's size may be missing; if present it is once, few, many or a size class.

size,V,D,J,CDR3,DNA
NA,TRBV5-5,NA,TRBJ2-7,CASSLSLGPYEQYF,TGTGCCAGCAGCTTGAGCCTGGGGCCCTACGAGCAGTACTTC
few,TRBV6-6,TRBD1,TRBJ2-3,CASILDRGSTDTQYF,TGTGCCAGCATTCTAGACAGGGGAAGCACAGATACGCAGTATTTT
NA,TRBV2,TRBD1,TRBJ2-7,CASSYDRGRREQYF,TGTGCCAGCAGTTACGACAGGGGGCGTCGCGAGCAGTACTTC
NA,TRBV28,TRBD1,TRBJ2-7,CASSLGQYEQYF,TGTGCCAGCAGCCTGGGACAGTACGAGCAGTACTTC
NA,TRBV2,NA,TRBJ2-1,CASSEAGGSYNEQFF,TGTGCCAGCAGTGAAGCCGGGGGCTCCTACAATGAGCAGTTCTTC
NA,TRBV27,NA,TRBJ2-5,CASSLGVARKTQYF,TGTGCCAGCAGTTTGGGAGTTGCAAGAAAGACCCAGTACTTC
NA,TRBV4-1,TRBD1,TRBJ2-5,CASSQTGTVETQYF,TGCGCCAGCAGCCAAACCGGGACAGTAGAGACCCAGTACTTC
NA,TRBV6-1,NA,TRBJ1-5,CASSESRSYSNQPQHF,TGTGCCAGCAGTGAAAGTAGATCTTATAGCAATCAGCCCCAGCATTTT
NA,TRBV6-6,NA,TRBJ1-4,CASRQGSTNEKLFF,TGTGCCAGCAGACAGGGTTCAACTAATGAAAAACTGTTTTTT
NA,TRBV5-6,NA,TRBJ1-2,CASSETNGRYGYTF,TGTGCCAGCAGCGAAACGAATGGGCGCTATGGCTACACCTTC
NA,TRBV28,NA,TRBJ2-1,CASSLRPLGRVVVDEQFF,TGTGCCAGCAGTTTACGACCGTTAGGGAGAGTGGTTGTGGATGAGCAGTTCTTC
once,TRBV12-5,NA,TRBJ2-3,CASGPPGADTQYF,TGTGCTAGTGGTCCGCCGGGGGCAGATACGCAGTATTTT
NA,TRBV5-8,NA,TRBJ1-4,CASSRTGAYDEKLFF,TGTGCCAGCAGTAGAACGGGAGCCTACGACGAAAAACTGTTTTTT
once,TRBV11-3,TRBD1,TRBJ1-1,CASSKGANTEAFF,TGTGCCAGCAGCAAGGGGGCGAACACTGAAGCTTTCTTT
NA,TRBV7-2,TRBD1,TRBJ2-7,CASSLTRDRGIYEQYF,TGTGCCAGCAGCCTGACGCGGGACAGGGGAATCTACGAGCAGTACTTC
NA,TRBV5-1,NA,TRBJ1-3,CASSPSVYSGNTIYF,TGCGCCAGCAGCCCAAGCGTTTACTCTGGAAACACCATATATTTT
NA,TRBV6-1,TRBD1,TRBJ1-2,CASSETGGDGYTF,TGTGCCAGCAGTGAAACAGGGGGAGACGGCTACACCTTC
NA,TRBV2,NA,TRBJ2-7,CASREAPTGFYEQYF,TGTGCCAGCAGGGAGGCGCCTACAGGGTTCTACGAGCAGTACTTC
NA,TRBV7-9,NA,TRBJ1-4,CASSGRGLPNEKLFF,TGTGCCAGCAGCGGGAGGGGACTCCCAAATGAAAAACTGTTTTTT
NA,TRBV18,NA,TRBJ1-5,CASSRDSNQPQHF,TGTGCCAGCTCACGAGATAGCAATCAGCCCCAGCATTTT
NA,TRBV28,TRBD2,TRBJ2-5,CASSRGLAGAETQYF,TGTGCCAGCAGTAGGGGACTAGCGGGAGCGGAGACCCAGTACTTC
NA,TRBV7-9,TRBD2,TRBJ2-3,CASSSGLAGVADTQYF,TGTGCCAGCAGCTCAGGACTAGCGGGAGTGGCAGATACGCAGTATTTT
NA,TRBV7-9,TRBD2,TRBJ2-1,CASSLGGGTEQFF,TGTGCCAGCAGCCTAGGCGGGGGGACTGAGCAGTTCTTC
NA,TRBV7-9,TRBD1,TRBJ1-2,CASTRASTGGGYTF,TGTGCCAGCACCCGAGCAAGTACAGGGGGTGGCTACACCTTC
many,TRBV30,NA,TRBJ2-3,CAWSRRRGGPDTQYF,TGTGCCTGGAGTAGGAGGAGGGGGGGCCCAGATACGCAGTATTTT
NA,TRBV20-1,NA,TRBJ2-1,CSARADSQFF,TGCAGTGCTAGAGCGGACTCTCAGTTCTTC
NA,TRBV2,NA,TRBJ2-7,CASSDFLAGQYF,TGTGCCAGCAGTGACTTCTTGGCAGGGCAGTACTTC
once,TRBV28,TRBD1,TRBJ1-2,CASSSGTGHYGYTF,TGTGCCAGCAGTAGCGGGACAGGGCATTATGGCTACACCTTC
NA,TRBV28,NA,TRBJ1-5,CASSQGNTASQPQHF,TGTGCCAGCAGTCAGGGGAATACGGCCTCTCAGCCCCAGCATTTT
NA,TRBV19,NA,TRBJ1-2,CASSILLSWTADYGYTF,TGTGCCAGTAGTATCCTGCTTTCTTGGACAGCCGACTATGGCTACACCTTC
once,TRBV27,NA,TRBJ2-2,CASSPRTVNTGELFF,TGTGCCAGCAGTCCCCGGACAGTGAACACCGGGGAGCTGTTTTTT
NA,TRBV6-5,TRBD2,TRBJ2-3,CASRRQRGLTDTQYF,TGTGCCAGCAGGAGACAGCGGGGTCTCACAGATACGCAGTATTTT
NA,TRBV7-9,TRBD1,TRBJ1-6,CASSPYRWTGGLVNSPLHF,TGTGCCAGCAGCCCATATAGATGGACAGGGGGCTTGGTTAATTCACCCCTCCACTTT
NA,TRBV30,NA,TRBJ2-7,CAWSDPNKNSYEQYF,TGTGCCTGGAGTGATCCAAACAAGAACTCCTACGAGCAGTACTTC
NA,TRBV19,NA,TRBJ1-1,CASSTTVNTEAFF,TGTGCCAGTAGTACCACGGTGAACACTGAAGCTTTCTTT
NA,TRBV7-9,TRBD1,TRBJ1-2,CAAGGLDGYTF,TGTGCCGCAGGGGGCCTAGATGGCTACACCTTC
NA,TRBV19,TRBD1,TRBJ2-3,CASSFPGQGLSDTQYF,TGTGCCAGTAGTTTTCCGGGACAGGGCTTGTCAGATACGCAGTATTTT
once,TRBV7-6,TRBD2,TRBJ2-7,CASSLVGLADQQYF,TGTGCCAGCAGCTTAGTGGGACTAGCGGACCAACAGTACTTC
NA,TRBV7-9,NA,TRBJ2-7,CASSPSPGGLYEQYF,TGTGCCAGCAGCCCGTCCCCCGGGGGGCTCTACGAGCAGTACTTC
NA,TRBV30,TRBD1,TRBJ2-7,CAWSVRASGQGAEQYF,TGTGCCTGGAGTGTACGTGCGTCGGGACAGGGGGCCGAGCAGTACTTC
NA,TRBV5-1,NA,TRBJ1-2,CASSLDGSQYYGYTF,TGCGCCAGCAGCTTGGACGGGAGCCAATACTATGGCTACACCTTC
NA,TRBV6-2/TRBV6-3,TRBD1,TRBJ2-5,CASIPTGYEIDQETQYF,TGTGCCAGCATCCCGACAGGGTATGAAATTGACCAAGAGACCCAGTACTTC
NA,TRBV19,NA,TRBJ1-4,CASRMGGQRINEKLFF,TGTGCCAGTAGGATGGGGGGGCAGCGGATAAATGAAAAACTGTTTTTT
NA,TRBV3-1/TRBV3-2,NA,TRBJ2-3,CASSLRGSDTQYF,TGTGCCAGCAGCCTTAGAGGGTCAGATACGCAGTATTTT
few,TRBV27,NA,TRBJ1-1,CASSLSQGGGTNTEAFF,TGTGCCAGCAGTTTATCACAGGGAGGGGGGACGAACACTGAAGCTTTCTTT
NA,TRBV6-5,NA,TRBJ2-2,CASRTLASGTGELFF,TGTGCCAGCAGAACTCTAGCGTCCGGGACCGGGGAGCTGTTTTTT
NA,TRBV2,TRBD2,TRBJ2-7,CASSGLAGASYEQYF,TGTGCCAGCAGCGGACTAGCGGGGGCCTCCTACGAGCAGTACTTC
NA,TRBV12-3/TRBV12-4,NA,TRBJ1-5,CASSGGGNQPQHF,TGTGCCAGCAGCGGAGGAGGCAATCAGCCCCAGCATTTT
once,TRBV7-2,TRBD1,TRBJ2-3,CASSPGQGATDTQYF,TGTGCCAGCAGCCCAGGACAGGGGGCGACAGATACGCAGTATTTT
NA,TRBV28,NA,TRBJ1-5,CASTFRDQPQHF,TGTGCCAGCACCTTCAGGGATCAGCCCCAGCATTTT
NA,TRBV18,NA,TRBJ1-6,CASSPLGQLDSPLHF,TGTGCCAGCTCACCTTTGGGGCAATTGGATTCACCCCTCCACTTT
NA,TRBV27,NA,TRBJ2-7,CASSFSFGGTYEQYF,TGTGCCAGCAGTTTCAGTTTCGGGGGAACCTACGAGCAGTACTTC
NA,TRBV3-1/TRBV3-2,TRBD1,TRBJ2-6,CASSQETGTGANVLTF,TGTGCCAGCAGCCAAGAGACAGGGACTGGGGCCAACGTCCTGACTTTC
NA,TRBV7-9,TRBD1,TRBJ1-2,CASSQGTAGYTF,TGTGCCAGCAGCCAGGGGACAGCCGGCTACACCTTC
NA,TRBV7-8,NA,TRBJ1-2,CASSEYSGYGYTF,TGTGCCAGCAGCGAGTACTCGGGGTATGGCTACACCTTC
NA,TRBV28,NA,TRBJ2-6,CASRTVQGSSGANVLTF,TGTGCCAGCAGAACGGTTCAGGGGAGCTCTGGGGCCAACGTCCTGACTTTC
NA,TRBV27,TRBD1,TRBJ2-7,CASSQRTGGFEQYF,TGTGCCAGCAGTCAAAGGACAGGAGGTTTCGAGCAGTACTTC
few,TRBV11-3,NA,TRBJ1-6,CASSWDNNSPLHF,TGTGCCAGCAGCTGGGACAACAATTCACCCCTCCACTTT